The next 30 T cell receptor beta chains were all read from a single sample in a study of T cell repertoires in cytomegalovirus infection. TCRdb re-called the reads with MiXCR, one entry per CDR3 protein. The table records 570,000 or so distinct CDR3 sequences, almost 40% of them present only once. These receptors have no known antigen. Material: cultured PBMCs, obtained from culture after CMV antigen stimulation. The receptors come from a human donor in good health (CMV status not recorded). Some clones in this sample may be carry-over from other donors' samples.

The chain has TRBV12-3 or TRBV12-4 and TRBJ1-4; no clear D gene. V was clipped by 6 bases and J by 8 bases, with 19 bases between them. CDR3 length equals 15 residues. CDR3 bases: TGTGCCAGCAGCTCTTGGGGAGGGTCGGGCGAAAAACTGTTTTTT. It is translated as CASSSWGGSGEKLFF.

The chain links TRBV6-6 to TRBJ2-1; D call uncertain. The germline V gene encodes CDR1 MNHNY and CDR2 SVGAGI (reference sequence). This CDR3 region has 12 residues. V lost 9 bases and J 8 bases, leaving 14 bases between the germline ends. The CDR3 loop reads CASTGLRDEQFF. CDR3 bases: TGTGCCAGTACGGGCCTCCGGGATGAGCAGTTCTTC.

This sequence joins TRBV20-1 and TRBJ2-7, with 11 bases fitting TRBD1. The V gene's germline CDR1 is DFQATT and CDR2 SNEGSKA (reference sequence). The ends lost 4 bases at V and 3 bases at J; junction bases unmatched: 8. The CDR3 length is 15 residues. The CDR3 loop is CSATSGTGGIYEQYF. The CDR3 bases are TGCAGTGCTACCTCCGGGACAGGGGGTATCTACGAGCAGTACTTC.

The rearrangement uses TRBV7-2 and TRBJ2-7; D is uncertain. This CDR3 comprises 12 residues. Germline CDR1 SGHTA, CDR2 FQGNSA. V gave up 5 bases and J gave up 4 bases, with 9 bases separating them. The CDR3 bases are TGTGCCAGCAGCCCAACTATTTACGAGCAGTACTTC. Translating it yields CASSPTIYEQYF.

This chain connects TRBV5-4 to TRBJ1-4, with TRBD1 matching over 8 bases. V trimming: 5 bases; J trimming: 3 bases; junction bases outside the gene matches: 3. Germline CDR1 and CDR2: SGHNT and YYREEE (reference sequence). The CDR3 is 14 amino acids. The CDR3 is CASSSGQANEKLFF. CDR3 nucleotide sequence: TGTGCCAGCAGTTCGGGACAGGCTAATGAAAAACTGTTTTTT.

The V gene is TRBV6-6, the J gene TRBJ1-6, with 8 bases matching TRBD1. The CDR3 spans 15 residues. Germline V gene sequence: CDR1 MNHNY, CDR2 SVGAGI (reference sequence). After removal of 7 bases from V and 9 bases from J, the junction contained 11 bases not matched to a gene. The DNA for the CDR3 is TGTGCCAGCAATGAGGGACAGGCGACAGGTTCACCCCTCCACTTT. Translating it yields CASNEGQATGSPLHF.

In its sample, this clonotype was seen a few times. The rearrangement joins TRBV7-8 to TRBJ1-6; TRBD1 agrees at 7 bases. The CDR3 length is 15 residues. Germline assignment: CDR1 SGHVS and CDR2 FQNEAQ. Trimming at V came to 4 bases and at J to 10 bases, leaving 10 bases not matched to a gene. CDR3 sequence reads: CASSWGQSLKSPLHF. The CDR3 DNA reads as TGTGCCAGCAGCTGGGGACAGAGTTTAAAGTCACCCCTCCACTTT. Full variable domain (outside the CDR3, taken from reference TRBV7-8 and TRBJ1-6): GAGVSQSPRYKVAKRGQDVALRCDPISGHVSLFWYQQALGQGPEFLTYFQNEAQLDKSGLPSDRFFAERPEGSVSTLKIQRTQQEDSAVYLCASSWGQSLKSPLHFGNGTRLTVT.

This clonotype was recorded a few times. The V gene is TRBV7-6, the J gene TRBJ2-2; 7 bases line up with TRBD1. Germline loops: CDR1 SGHVS, CDR2 FNYEAQ. The CDR3 consists of 16 residues. V was pared by 7 bases and J by 4 bases, with 12 bases of the junction left unmatched. The CDR3 protein is CASIKHPGQTTGELFF. As DNA, the CDR3 is TGTGCCAGCATCAAACACCCGGGACAGACCACCGGGGAGCTGTTTTTT. The whole variable domain, remainder taken from reference TRBV7-6 and TRBJ2-2, is GAGVSQSPRYKVTKRGQDVALRCDPISGHVSLYWYRQALGQGPEFLTYFNYEAQQDKSGLPNDRFSAERPEGSISTLTIQRTEQRDSAMYRCASIKHPGQTTGELFFGEGSRLTVL.

The genes are TRBV7-2 and TRBJ2-5; no firm D call. The V gene lost 5 bases and the J gene lost 5 bases, with 9 bases spanning the gap. CDR1 and CDR2 (germline): SGHTA, FQGNSA. The CDR3 runs to 12 residues. The CDR3 DNA reads TGTGCCAGCAGCGCCAGCAGGGAGACCCAGTACTTC. It yields the protein CASSASRETQYF.

This clonotype was detected only a few times. The chain links TRBV7-2 to TRBJ2-7; possible D gene TRBD2, 5 bases. The CDR3 covers 13 residues. Germline assignment: CDR1 SGHTA and CDR2 FQGNSA. V shed 5 bases and J shed 5 bases, with 13 bases lying between them. CDR3 amino acids: CASSPWGEDEQYF. CDR3 DNA: TGTGCCAGCAGCCCGTGGGGAGAGGACGAGCAGTACTTC.

The chain has TRBV20-1 and TRBJ2-1; no definite D call. The germline CDR1 and CDR2 sequences are DFQATT and SNEGSKA (reference sequence). The CDR3 runs to 17 residues. Trimming removed 1 base at V and 8 bases at J, with 24 bases between. CDR3 sequence: CSARVKVYASHPYEQFF. The CDR3 bases are TGCAGTGCTAGAGTAAAGGTCTATGCCAGCCACCCGTATGAGCAGTTCTTC.

This rearrangement joins TRBV7-9 to TRBJ2-4, with 8 bases aligning to TRBD1. The junction had 11 bases not matched to a gene; V was cut back by 5 bases and J by 8 bases. Germline V gene sequence: CDR1 SEHNR, CDR2 FQNEAQ (reference sequence). This CDR3 comprises 15 residues. CDR3 coding DNA: TGTGCCAGCAGCAGGACCGGGACAGGCGTGGACATTCAGTACTTC. This codes for CASSRTGTGVDIQYF.

In its sample, this clonotype was seen a few times. This chain connects TRBV7-2 to TRBJ2-5; D unclear. V dropped 0 bases and J dropped 3 bases, with 5 bases sitting between them. Germline CDR1 and CDR2: SGHTA and FQGNSA. The CDR3 consists of 13 residues. As DNA, the CDR3 is TGTGCCAGCAGCTTAGCGGAGAAAGAGACCCAGTACTTC. It is translated as CASSLAEKETQYF.

The table lists this clonotype with a few counts. The rearrangement joins TRBV4-1 to TRBJ1-2; TRBD1 agrees at 8 bases. With V trimmed by 2 bases and J by 0 bases, 5 bases remained unmatched. CDR1 MGHRA and CDR2 YSYEKL come from the germline V gene. CDR3 length: 16 amino acids. Here the CDR3 reads CASSQPGQEANYGYTF. For the CDR3, the DNA is TGCGCCAGCAGCCAACCGGGACAGGAAGCTAACTATGGCTACACCTTC.

This clonotype came up once. V is TRBV6-5 and J is TRBJ2-7; 7 positions match TRBD1. V dropped 4 bases and J dropped 3; count of bases not matched to a gene: 9. The germline V gene encodes CDR1 MNHEY and CDR2 SVGAGI. The CDR3 is 15 amino acids. CDR3 protein: CASSFNAQGFYEQYF. The CDR3 DNA reads TGTGCCAGCAGTTTCAACGCACAGGGGTTCTACGAGCAGTACTTC.

This clonotype was recorded only once. J is TRBJ2-2 and V is TRBV15; the D gene is possibly TRBD1 (6 bases). The V gene's germline CDR1 is LNHNV and CDR2 YYDKDF (reference sequence). This CDR3 is built from 15 residues. The V end lost 0 bases, the J end lost 6 bases, and 11 bases lay between the germline ends. As DNA, the CDR3 is TGTGCCACCAGCAGAGATCAGGGGCGCGCCGGGGAGCTGTTTTTT. It is translated as CATSRDQGRAGELFF.

The chain employs TRBV28 and TRBJ1-1; maybe TRBD1 (5 bases). Trimming pared 5 bases from V and 6 bases from J, leaving 13 bases between. The CDR3 covers 13 residues. Germline V gene lookup returns CDR1 MDHEN and CDR2 SYDVKM. The CDR3 protein is CASSLGGIPEAFF. The CDR3 DNA sequence: TGTGCCAGCAGTCTGGGGGGGATACCTGAAGCTTTCTTT.

The chain uses TRBV11-3 and TRBJ2-3; TRBD2 agrees at 10 bases. V lost 6 bases, J lost 4 bases, and 13 bases stayed unmatched. Germline V CDR1 and CDR2: SGHNT, YENEEA. The CDR3 is 17 amino acids. CDR3 protein: CASRPTQRGGPADTQYF. The CDR3, as DNA: TGTGCCAGCAGACCGACACAGCGGGGGGGGCCGGCAGATACGCAGTATTTT.

This clonotype occurred once. The rearrangement links TRBV15 to TRBJ2-1, with TRBD2 matching 10 bases. The length of the CDR3 is 15 residues. V lost 0 bases, J lost 6 bases, and 2 bases stayed unmatched. Germline-derived CDR1 and CDR2 are LNHNV and YYDKDF (reference sequence). The CDR3: CATSRDSGRSNEQFF. The CDR3 nucleotides read TGTGCCACCAGCAGAGATAGCGGGAGGTCCAATGAGCAGTTCTTC.

The chain employs TRBV2 and TRBJ1-2, with 7 bases fitting TRBD1. V lost 9 bases and J lost 2; bases outside the gene matches: 9. Germline CDR1 and CDR2: SNHLY and FYNNEI. The CDR3 sequence is 14 residues long. CDR3 sequence reads: CARPGQILNYGYTF. CDR3 bases: TGTGCCAGGCCGGGACAGATATTAAACTATGGCTACACCTTC.

This sequence joins TRBV4-2 and TRBJ2-1, with D uncertain. This CDR3 is 12 amino acids long. The ends were cut back, 4 bases at V and 5 bases at J, with 6 bases in the middle. The germline CDR1 and CDR2 sequences are LGHNA and YNFKEQ. The CDR3 protein is CASSLDDNEQFF. In DNA, the CDR3 is TGTGCCAGCAGCCTAGACGACAATGAGCAGTTCTTC.

This clonotype was found a few times. J is TRBJ2-7 and V is TRBV6-1; no firm D call. The CDR3 contains 14 residues. Trimming stripped 3 bases from V and 0 bases from J, with 9 bases between. Germline V CDR1 and CDR2: MNHNS, SASEGT. CDR3 in amino acids: CASSEDPSSYEQYF. The DNA of the CDR3 is TGTGCCAGCAGTGAGGACCCGAGCTCCTACGAGCAGTACTTC.

The table lists this clonotype with many counts. V gene TRBV7-2 combines with J gene TRBJ2-5; 12 bases fit TRBD2. The CDR3 runs 18 residues. Germline V gene data show CDR1 as SGHTA and CDR2 as FQGNSA. J gave up 9 bases and V 1 base, and 15 bases lay outside the gene matches. The CDR3 nucleotides read TGTGCCAGCAGCTTAGACCAGACTAGCGGGGGTCGGACCCGGGCCCAGTACTTC. Translated: CASSLDQTSGGRTRAQYF.

The chain employs TRBV7-2 and TRBJ2-7; 9 positions match TRBD2. Germline V gives CDR1 SGHTA, CDR2 FQGNSA. The length of the CDR3 is 14 residues. V was clipped by 6 bases and J by 6 bases; unmatched bases: 9. The CDR3 is CASRAIAGVAEQYF. In DNA, the CDR3 is TGTGCCAGCAGGGCCATAGCGGGAGTCGCCGAGCAGTACTTC.

The rearrangement uses TRBV9 and TRBJ1-1; perhaps TRBD1 as D (5 bases). Germline assignment: CDR1 SGDLS and CDR2 YYNGEE. Between the trimmed V and J ends, which lost 3 bases and 0 bases, there was a span of 6 bases. The CDR3 length is 13 residues. The chain's CDR3 is CASSGDLNTEAFF. CDR3 nucleotides: TGTGCCAGCAGCGGGGACCTGAACACTGAAGCTTTCTTT.

Details on this clonotype: This could be a read error, since a much larger clone is one nucleotide away. V usage is TRBV7-6 and J usage is TRBJ1-1; D not resolved. The CDR3 runs to 12 residues. The ends were cut back, 2 bases at V and 8 bases at J, with 9 bases in the middle. Looked up from germline, CDR1 is SGHVS and CDR2 is FNYEAQ. The CDR3 reads CASSLPGSEAFF. Here the CDR3 DNA reads TGTGCCAGCAGCTTACCAGGCTCCGAAGCTTTCTTT.

In its sample, this clonotype was seen a few times. The CDR3 reads CASSIKRGTEAFF. CDR3 DNA sequence: TGTGCCAGCAGCATAAAAAGGGGGACTGAAGCTTTCTTT. The chain uses TRBV7-2 and TRBJ1-1, with D tentatively TRBD1 (6 bases). This CDR3 has 13 residues. V was clipped by 5 bases and J by 5 bases, with 12 bases between them. The V gene's germline CDR1 is SGHTA and CDR2 FQGNSA.

This clonotype was counted ten times or more. V is TRBV7-2 and J is TRBJ2-7, with D perhaps matching TRBD1 (6 bases). Germline V gene sequence: CDR1 SGHTA, CDR2 FQGNSA. V lost 5 bases to trimming and J lost 5 bases, with 16 bases between them. The CDR3 runs to 14 residues. Here the CDR3 reads CASSPRGGLNEQYF. In DNA form, the CDR3 reads TGTGCCAGCAGCCCACGAGGGGGATTGAACGAGCAGTACTTC.

This sequence joins TRBV5-1 and TRBJ2-3; D remains unclear. This CDR3 is 14 amino acids long. The ends were cut back, 4 bases at V and 3 bases at J, with 12 bases in the middle. Per the germline V gene, CDR1 is SGHRS and CDR2 is YFSETQ. The DNA for the CDR3 is TGCGCCAGCAGCCTACAGACCAGAACAGATACGCAGTATTTT. Translating it yields CASSLQTRTDTQYF.

Worth noting for this clonotype: This clone may be a read error of a much larger clone one base away. The rearrangement links TRBV7-8 to TRBJ2-3; no firm D call. The CDR3 spans 12 residues. Trimming left V 4 bases short and J 8 bases short, with 10 bases between. Germline CDR1 SGHVS, CDR2 FQNEAQ. The CDR3 loop is CASSSALVTQYF. DNA for the CDR3: TGTGCCAGCAGCTCAGCGTTAGTTACGCAGTATTTT.